This T cell receptor beta chain is from a study of cytomegalovirus exposure and HLA in healthy donors. Germline CDR1 and CDR2: MGHRA and YSYEKL. This CDR3 has 16 amino acids. The junction had 11 bases not matched to a gene; V was cut back by 1 base and J by 5 bases. Primers: 60 Vbeta forward and 13 Jbeta reverse. The method was immunoSEQ multiplex PCR; TCRdb's version includes in-frame clones alone and lacks a portion of them. The table lists under 75,000 clones. The sequencing sample was made of PBMCs. This TCR was recovered from a female donor in good health and CMV-seropositive. This chain joins TRBV4-1 and TRBJ2-7, with 7 bases aligning to TRBD1. CDR3 residues: CASSQVRTGFRHEQYF. CDR3 DNA: TGCGCCAGCAGCCAAGTCAGGACAGGATTCAGACACGAGCAGTACTTC.